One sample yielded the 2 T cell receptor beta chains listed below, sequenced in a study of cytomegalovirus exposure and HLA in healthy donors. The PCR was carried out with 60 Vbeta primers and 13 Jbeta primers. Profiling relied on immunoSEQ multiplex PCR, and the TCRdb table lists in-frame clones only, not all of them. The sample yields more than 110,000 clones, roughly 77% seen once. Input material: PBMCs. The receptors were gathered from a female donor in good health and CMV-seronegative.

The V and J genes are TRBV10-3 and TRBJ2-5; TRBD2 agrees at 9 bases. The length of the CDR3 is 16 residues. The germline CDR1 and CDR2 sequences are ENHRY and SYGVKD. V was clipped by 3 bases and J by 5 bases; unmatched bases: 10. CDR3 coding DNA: TGTGCCATCAGTGAAGGAAAGCGGGGGGACCTTGAGACCCAGTACTTC. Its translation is CAISEGKRGDLETQYF.

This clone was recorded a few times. The CDR3 sequence is CASSFPGRADTQYF. CDR3 sequence (DNA): TGTGCCAGCAGCTTCCCCGGGAGGGCAGATACGCAGTATTTT. The chain uses TRBV7-2 and TRBJ2-3; 8 positions agree with TRBD2. The CDR3 sequence is 14 residues long. The junction had 3 bases not matched to a gene; V was cut back by 3 bases and J by 4 bases. The V gene's germline CDR1 is SGHTA and CDR2 FQGNSA.